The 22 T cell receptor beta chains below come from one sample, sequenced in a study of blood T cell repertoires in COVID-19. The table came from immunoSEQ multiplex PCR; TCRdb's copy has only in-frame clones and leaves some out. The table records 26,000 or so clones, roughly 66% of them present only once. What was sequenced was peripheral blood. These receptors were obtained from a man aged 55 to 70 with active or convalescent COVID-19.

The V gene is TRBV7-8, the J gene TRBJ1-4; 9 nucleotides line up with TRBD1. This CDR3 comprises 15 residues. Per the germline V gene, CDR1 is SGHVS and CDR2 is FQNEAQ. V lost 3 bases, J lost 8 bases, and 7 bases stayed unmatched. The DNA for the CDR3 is TGTGCCAGCAGCTTCGGGACAGGGATCACCGAAAAACTGTTTTTT. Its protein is CASSFGTGITEKLFF.

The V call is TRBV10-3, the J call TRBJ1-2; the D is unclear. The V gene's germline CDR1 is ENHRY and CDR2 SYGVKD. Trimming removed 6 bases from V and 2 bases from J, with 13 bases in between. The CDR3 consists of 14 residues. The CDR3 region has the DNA TGTGCCATCAGCCCGCCGTGGGAGAACTATGGCTACACCTTC. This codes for CAISPPWENYGYTF.

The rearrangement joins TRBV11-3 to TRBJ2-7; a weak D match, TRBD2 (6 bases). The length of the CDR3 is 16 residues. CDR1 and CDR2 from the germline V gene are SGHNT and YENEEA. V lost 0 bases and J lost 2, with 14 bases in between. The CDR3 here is CASSLDLGWTTYEQYF. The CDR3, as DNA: TGTGCCAGCAGCTTAGATCTAGGGTGGACTACCTACGAGCAGTACTTC. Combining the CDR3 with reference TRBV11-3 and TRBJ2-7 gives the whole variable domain EAGVVQSPRYKIIEKKQPVAFWCNPISGHNTLYWYLQNLGQGPELLIRYENEEAVDDSQLPKDRFSAERLKGVDSTLKIQPAELGDSAVYLCASSLDLGWTTYEQYFGPGTRLTVT.

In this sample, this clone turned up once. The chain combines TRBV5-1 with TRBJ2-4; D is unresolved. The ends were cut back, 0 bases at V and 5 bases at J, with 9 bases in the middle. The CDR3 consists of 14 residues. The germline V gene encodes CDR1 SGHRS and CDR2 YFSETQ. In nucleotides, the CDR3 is TGCGCCAGCAGCTTGGGGCTAGTCCAAAACATTCAGTACTTC. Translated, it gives CASSLGLVQNIQYF.

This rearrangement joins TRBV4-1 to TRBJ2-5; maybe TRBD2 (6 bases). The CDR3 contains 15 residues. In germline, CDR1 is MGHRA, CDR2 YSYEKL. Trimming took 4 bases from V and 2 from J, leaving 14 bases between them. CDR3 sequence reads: CASSRRDWAQETQYF. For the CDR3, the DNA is TGCGCCAGCAGCCGCCGGGACTGGGCTCAAGAGACCCAGTACTTC.

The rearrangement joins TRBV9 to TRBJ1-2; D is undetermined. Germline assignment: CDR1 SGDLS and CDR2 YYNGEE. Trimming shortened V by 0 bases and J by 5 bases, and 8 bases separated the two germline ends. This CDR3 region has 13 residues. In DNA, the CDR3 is TGTGCCAGCAGCGTAGAGGAGGGTTATGGCTACACCTTC. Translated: CASSVEEGYGYTF.

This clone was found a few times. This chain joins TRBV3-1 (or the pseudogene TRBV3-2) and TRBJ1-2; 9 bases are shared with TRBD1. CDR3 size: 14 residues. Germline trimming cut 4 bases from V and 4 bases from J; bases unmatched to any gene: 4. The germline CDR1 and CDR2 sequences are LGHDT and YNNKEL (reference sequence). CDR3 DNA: TGTGCCAGCAGCCCTGGGACAGGGACCTATGGCTACACCTTC. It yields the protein CASSPGTGTYGYTF.

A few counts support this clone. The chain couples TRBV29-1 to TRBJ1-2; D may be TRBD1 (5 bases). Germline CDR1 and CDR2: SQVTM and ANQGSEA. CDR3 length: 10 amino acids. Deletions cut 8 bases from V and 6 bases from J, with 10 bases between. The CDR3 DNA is TGCAGCACCCAGGGTGATGGCTACACCTTC. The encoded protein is CSTQGDGYTF.

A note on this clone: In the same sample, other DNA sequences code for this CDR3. CDR3 loop: CASSLDGLMNTEAFF. The CDR3 DNA is TGTGCCAGCAGCTTGGACGGTTTAATGAACACTGAAGCTTTCTTT. The chain combines TRBV5-5 with TRBJ1-1; D is unclear. The germline gives CDR1 SGHKS, CDR2 YYEKEE (reference sequence). The CDR3 sequence is 15 residues long. The ends were cut back, 0 bases at V and 0 bases at J, with 9 bases in the middle. Full variable domain (missing parts from reference TRBV5-5 and TRBJ1-1): DAGVTQSPTHLIKTRGQQVTLRCSPISGHKSVSWYQQVLGQGPQFIFQYYEKEERGRGNFPDRFSARQFPNYSSELNVNALLLGDSALYLCASSLDGLMNTEAFFGQGTRLTVV.

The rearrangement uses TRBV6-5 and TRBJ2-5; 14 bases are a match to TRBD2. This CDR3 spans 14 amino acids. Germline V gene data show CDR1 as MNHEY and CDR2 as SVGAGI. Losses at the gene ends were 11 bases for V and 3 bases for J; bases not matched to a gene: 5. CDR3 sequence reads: CALGLAGVKETQYF. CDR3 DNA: TGTGCCCTGGGACTAGCGGGGGTAAAAGAGACCCAGTACTTC.

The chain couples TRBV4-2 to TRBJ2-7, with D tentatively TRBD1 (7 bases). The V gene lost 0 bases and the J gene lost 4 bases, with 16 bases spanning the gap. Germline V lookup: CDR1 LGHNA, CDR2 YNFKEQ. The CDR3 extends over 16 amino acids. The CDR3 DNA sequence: TGTGCCAGCAGCCAAGATTTGGGGCAGGGGGGTTACGAGCAGTACTTC. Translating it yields CASSQDLGQGGYEQYF.

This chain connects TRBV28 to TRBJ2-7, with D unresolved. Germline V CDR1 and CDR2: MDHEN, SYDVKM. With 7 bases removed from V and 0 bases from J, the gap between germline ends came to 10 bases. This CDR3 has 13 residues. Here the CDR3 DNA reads TGTGCCAGCAAGACACGAAACTCCTACGAGCAGTACTTC. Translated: CASKTRNSYEQYF.

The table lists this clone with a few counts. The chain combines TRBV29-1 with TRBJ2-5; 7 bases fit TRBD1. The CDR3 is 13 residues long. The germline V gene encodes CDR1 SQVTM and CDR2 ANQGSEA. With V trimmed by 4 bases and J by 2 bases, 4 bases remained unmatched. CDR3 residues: CSVGQQGQETQYF. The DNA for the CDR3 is TGCAGCGTTGGGCAACAGGGGCAAGAGACCCAGTACTTC.

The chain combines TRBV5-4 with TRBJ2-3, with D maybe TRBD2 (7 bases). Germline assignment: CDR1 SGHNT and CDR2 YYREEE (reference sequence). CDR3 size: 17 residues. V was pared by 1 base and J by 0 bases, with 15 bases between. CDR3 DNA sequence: TGTGCCAGCAGCTTGCTCACCGCGGGGGCTAGCACAGATACGCAGTATTTT. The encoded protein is CASSLLTAGASTDTQYF.

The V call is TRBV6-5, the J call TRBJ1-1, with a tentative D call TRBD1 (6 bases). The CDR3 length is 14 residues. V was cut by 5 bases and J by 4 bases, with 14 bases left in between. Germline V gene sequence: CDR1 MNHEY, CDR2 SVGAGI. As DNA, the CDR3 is TGTGCCAGCAGTCCCCGAGGGGGTCGCACTGAAGCTTTCTTT. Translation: CASSPRGGRTEAFF.

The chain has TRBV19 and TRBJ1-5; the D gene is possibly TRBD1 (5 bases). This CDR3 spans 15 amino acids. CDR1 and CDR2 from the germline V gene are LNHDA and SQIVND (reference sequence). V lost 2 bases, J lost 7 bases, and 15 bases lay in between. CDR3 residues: CASSISRPGQQPQHF. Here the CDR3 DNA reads TGTGCCAGTAGTATATCCCGGCCAGGGCAACAGCCCCAGCATTTT.

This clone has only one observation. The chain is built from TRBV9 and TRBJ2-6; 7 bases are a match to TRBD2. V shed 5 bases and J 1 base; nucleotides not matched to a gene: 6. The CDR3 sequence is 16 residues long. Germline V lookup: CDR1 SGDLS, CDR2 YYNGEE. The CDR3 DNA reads TGTGCCAGCAGAGCGGGACGTGGTTCTGGGGCCAACGTCCTGACTTTC. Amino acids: CASRAGRGSGANVLTF.

This CDR3 reads CASSSPQGASNTEAFF. The CDR3 DNA sequence: TGCGCCAGCAGCTCGCCACAGGGGGCGTCGAACACTGAAGCTTTCTTT. This rearrangement joins TRBV5-1 to TRBJ1-1, with 9 bases matching TRBD1. CDR3 length: 16 amino acids. Germline CDR1 reads SGHRS; CDR2 reads YFSETQ. V gave up 3 bases and J gave up 1 base; unmatched junction bases: 7.

In DNA form, the CDR3 reads TGTGCCAGCAGCGATCGTGGCAGGGATGGAAACACCATATATTTT. Translating gives CASSDRGRDGNTIYF. The chain couples TRBV11-2 to TRBJ1-3; a possible D gene is TRBD1 (5 bases). CDR1 is SGHAT and CDR2 is FQNNGV in the germline V gene. V lost 5 bases and J 3 bases, leaving 14 bases between the germline ends. CDR3 length equals 15 residues.

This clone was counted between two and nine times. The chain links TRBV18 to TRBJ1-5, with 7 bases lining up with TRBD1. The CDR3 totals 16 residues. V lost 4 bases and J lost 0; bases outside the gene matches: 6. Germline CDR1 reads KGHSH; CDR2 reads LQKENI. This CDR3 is CASSRIGGNSNQPQHF. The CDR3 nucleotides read TGTGCCAGCTCACGGATAGGGGGCAATAGCAATCAGCCCCAGCATTTT.

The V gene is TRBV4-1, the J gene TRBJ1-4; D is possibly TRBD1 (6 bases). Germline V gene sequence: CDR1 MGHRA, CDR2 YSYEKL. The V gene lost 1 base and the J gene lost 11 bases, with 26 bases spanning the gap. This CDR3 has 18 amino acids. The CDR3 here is CASSQAETGTLRAGKLFF. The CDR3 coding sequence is TGCGCCAGCAGCCAAGCCGAGACCGGGACACTGAGGGCAGGTAAACTGTTTTTT.

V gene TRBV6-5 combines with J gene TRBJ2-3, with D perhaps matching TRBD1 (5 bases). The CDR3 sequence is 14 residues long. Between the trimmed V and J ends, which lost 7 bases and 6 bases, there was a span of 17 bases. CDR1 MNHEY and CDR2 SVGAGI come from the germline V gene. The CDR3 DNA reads TGTGCCAGCACCCAAGGGGTGCCGCCGGATACGCAGTATTTT. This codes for CASTQGVPPDTQYF.